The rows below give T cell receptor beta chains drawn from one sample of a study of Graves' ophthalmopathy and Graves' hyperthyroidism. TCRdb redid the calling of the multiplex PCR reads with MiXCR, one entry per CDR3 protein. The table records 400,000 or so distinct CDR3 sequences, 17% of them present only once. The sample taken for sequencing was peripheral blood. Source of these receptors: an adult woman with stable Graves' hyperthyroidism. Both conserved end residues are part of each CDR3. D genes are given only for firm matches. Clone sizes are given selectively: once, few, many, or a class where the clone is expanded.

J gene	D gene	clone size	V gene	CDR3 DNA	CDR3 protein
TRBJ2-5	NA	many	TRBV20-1	TGCAGTGCTAGAGCGGGACTGGGGGTGAGCCAAGAGACCCAGTACTTC	CSARAGLGVSQETQYF
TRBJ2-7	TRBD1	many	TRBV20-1	TGCAGTGCCACGGACAGGGTTAGAAACTACGAGCAGTACTTC	CSATDRVRNYEQYF
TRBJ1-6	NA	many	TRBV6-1	TGTGCCAGCAGTTTTAGGTCCCTCCACTTT	CASSFRSLHF
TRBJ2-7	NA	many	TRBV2	TGTGCCAGCAGACCCAGGGGATCGGACTACGAGCAGTACTTC	CASRPRGSDYEQYF
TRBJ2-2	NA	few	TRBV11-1	TGTGCCAGCAGCCTCTCACTCTTGGGGAGGCCCCCCCCCGGGGAGCTGTTTTTT	CASSLSLLGRPPPGELFF
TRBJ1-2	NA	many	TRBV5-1	TGCGCCAGCAGCTTGGAGGGTCAGTCCTATGGCTACACCTTC	CASSLEGQSYGYTF
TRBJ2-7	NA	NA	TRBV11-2	TGTGCCAGCAGCCCCATGGGGTACGAGCAGTACTTC	CASSPMGYEQYF
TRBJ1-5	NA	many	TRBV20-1	TGCAGTGCCGTTGTTGGACAGTCAAATCGGCCCCAGCATTTT	CSAVVGQSNRPQHF
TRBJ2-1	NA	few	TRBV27	TGTGCCAGCAGTTTATTCCCCTACAATGAGCAGTTCTTC	CASSLFPYNEQFF
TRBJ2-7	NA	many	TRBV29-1	TGCAGCGCGACGGGGTCCCGTCGGTACGAGCAGTACTTC	CSATGSRRYEQYF
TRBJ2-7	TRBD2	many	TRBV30	TGTGCCTGGTGGACTAGCGGGACCAGCTACGAGCAGTACTTC	CAWWTSGTSYEQYF
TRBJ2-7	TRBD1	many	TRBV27	TGTGCCAGCAGTTTAGTTCTCCGGGACAGGGGGGGGAAGCAGTACTTC	CASSLVLRDRGGKQYF
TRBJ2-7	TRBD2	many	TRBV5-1	TGCGCCAGCAGTACCTTTCTAGCGGAGAGCTCCTACGAGCAGTACTTC	CASSTFLAESSYEQYF
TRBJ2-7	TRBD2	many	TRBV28	TGTGCCAGCAGTTCCCCTAGCGGGGCATCCTACGAGCAGTACTTC	CASSSPSGASYEQYF
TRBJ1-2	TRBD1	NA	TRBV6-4	TGTGCCAGCAGTGACTCCGGTAGACAGGGCGGATCCTATGGCTACACCTTC	CASSDSGRQGGSYGYTF
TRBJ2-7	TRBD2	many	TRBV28	TGTGCCAGCAGTTTACTAGCGGCCTACGAGCAGTACTTC	CASSLLAAYEQYF
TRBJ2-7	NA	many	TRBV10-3	TGTGCCACCAAGACGCCCCCGGGCAGGGGGGCGGGGGAGCAGTACTTC	CATKTPPGRGAGEQYF
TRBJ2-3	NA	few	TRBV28	TGTGCCAGCAGTTTGGGTTTGGGCACCCCTAGCACAGATACGCAGTATTTT	CASSLGLGTPSTDTQYF
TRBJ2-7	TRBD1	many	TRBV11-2	TGTGCCAGCAGCTTAGAGGGGACAGGCTACGAGCAGTACTTC	CASSLEGTGYEQYF
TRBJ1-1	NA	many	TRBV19	TGTGCCAGTAGTATGACAGCCGACCCCACTGAAGCTTTCTTT	CASSMTADPTEAFF
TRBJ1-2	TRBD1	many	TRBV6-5	TGTGCCAGCGGGGGGACAGGGTTAGTTTATGGCTACACCTTC	CASGGTGLVYGYTF
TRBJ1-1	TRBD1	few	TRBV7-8	TGTGCCAGCAGCTCTAACAGGGGGAACACTGAAGCTTTCTTT	CASSSNRGNTEAFF
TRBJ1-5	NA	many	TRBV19	TGTGCCAGTAGTTTGATTACTCAGCCCCAGCATTTT	CASSLITQPQHF
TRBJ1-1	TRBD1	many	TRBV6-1	TGTGCCACCCAGGGGGCGCGCACTGAAGCTTTCTTT	CATQGARTEAFF
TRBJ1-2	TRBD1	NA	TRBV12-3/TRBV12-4	TGTGCCAGCAGACCGCAGGGACAGGGCGATAACTATGGCTACACCTTC	CASRPQGQGDNYGYTF
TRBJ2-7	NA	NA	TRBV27	TGTGCCAGCAGGACCACCCGAAACACCTACGAGCAGTACTTC	CASRTTRNTYEQYF
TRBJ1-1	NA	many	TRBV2	TGTGCCAGCAGTGAAGCCCCCCGGACAGCCAACACTGAAGCTTTCTTT	CASSEAPRTANTEAFF
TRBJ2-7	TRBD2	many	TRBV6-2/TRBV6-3	TGTGCCAGCAGTCCTCTGACTAGCGGATACACAAGCTCCTACGAGCAGTACTTC	CASSPLTSGYTSSYEQYF
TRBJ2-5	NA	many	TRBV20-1	TGCAGTGCTAGCCTGCCCGGGTCCCAAGAGACCCAGTACTTC	CSASLPGSQETQYF
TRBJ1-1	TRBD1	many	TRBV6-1	TGTGCCAGCAGGCCCGGGACAGGGACGTCTGAAGCTTTCTTT	CASRPGTGTSEAFF
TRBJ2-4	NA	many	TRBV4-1	TGCGCCAGCAGCCACCTAGGACGGGGCGCCCAAAACATTCAGTACTTC	CASSHLGRGAQNIQYF
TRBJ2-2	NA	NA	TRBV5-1	TGCGCCAGCAGCTTGGCCCAGGGCGCCCCGAACACCGGGGAGCTGTTTTTT	CASSLAQGAPNTGELFF
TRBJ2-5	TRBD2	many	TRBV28	TGTGCACCCTCTCTAGCGGGAGTTTTCCAGGAGACCCAGTACTTC	CAPSLAGVFQETQYF
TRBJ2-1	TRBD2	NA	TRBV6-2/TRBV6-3	TGTGCCAGCAGTTACCCGGGACTAGCCCCTTCCAATGAGCAGTTCTTC	CASSYPGLAPSNEQFF
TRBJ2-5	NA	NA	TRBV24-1	TGTGCCACCAGTGACCTCAGGGCCCAGGGGGAGACCCAGTACTTC	CATSDLRAQGETQYF
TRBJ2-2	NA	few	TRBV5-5	TGTGCCAGCAGCGCAGACAGGAACACCGGGGAGCTGTTTTTT	CASSADRNTGELFF
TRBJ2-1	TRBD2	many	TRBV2	TGTGCCAGCAGTGACATCGCGGGAGTTGAGCAGTTCTTC	CASSDIAGVEQFF
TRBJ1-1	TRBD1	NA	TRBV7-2	TGTGCCAGCATTCAGACAGGGGTTTTGAACACTGAAGCTTTCTTT	CASIQTGVLNTEAFF
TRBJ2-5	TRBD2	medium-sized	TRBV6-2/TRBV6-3	TGTGCCAGCAGTTACTCACTAGCGGGGGAGACCCAGTACTTC	CASSYSLAGETQYF
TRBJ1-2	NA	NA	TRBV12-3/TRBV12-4	TGTGCCAGCGACGACAGCCAGCATGGCTACACCTTC	CASDDSQHGYTF
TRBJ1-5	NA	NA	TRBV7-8	TGTGCCAGCACGGTCAGTAGCAATCAGCCCCAGCATTTT	CASTVSSNQPQHF
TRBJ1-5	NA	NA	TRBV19	TGTGCCAGTAGTATTTCTGGAAGCAATCAGCCCCAGCATTTT	CASSISGSNQPQHF
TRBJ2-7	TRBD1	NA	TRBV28	TGTGCCAGCAGTCACACCGGGACAGGGCCCTACGAGCAGTACTTC	CASSHTGTGPYEQYF
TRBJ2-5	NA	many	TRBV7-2	TGTGCCAGCAGCTTCGCGACGTTACAAGAGACCCAGTACTTC	CASSFATLQETQYF
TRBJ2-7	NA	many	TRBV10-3	TGTGCCATCAGTGAGTCTTTTCAGGAGGGCGAGCAGTACTTC	CAISESFQEGEQYF
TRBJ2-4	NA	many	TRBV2	TGTGCCAGCATAGGGCAATCGGGGGAGAGCATTCAGTACTTC	CASIGQSGESIQYF